This T cell receptor (beta chain) was identified during a study of blood T cells in healthy people across ages. Donors gave around 9.3 milliliters of peripheral blood apiece. Study observations and caveats: One million T cells yielded diversity estimates that were considered underestimates. With donor CMV status unknown, expanded clonotype changes were possibly confounded.

Regarding this clonotype: Its matching antigen is unknown.

Looked up from germline, CDR1 is MNHEY and CDR2 is SMNVEV (reference sequence). The V gene end was trimmed by 7 bases and the J gene end by 1 base; junction bases not matched to a gene: 11. There are 17 residues in the CDR3. Sample-barcoded 5' priming and a J-beta primer mix drove a second PCR of about 6 to 12 cycles. With 12 random nucleotides, a template-switch adaptor tagged each individual cDNA molecule. TCRdb re-analysed the 5' RACE reads in MiXCR, keeping a single row per CDR3 protein. The sample includes fewer than 900,000 distinct CDR3 sequences, around 46% of them seen just once. The receptor's source is a woman aged 55-75 years in good health. Sample: blood. The gene calls are TRBV27 and TRBJ2-3, with 10 bases matching TRBD2. The CDR3 sequence is CASTSGGHSERTDTQYF. For the CDR3, the DNA is TGTGCCAGCACTAGCGGGGGCCATTCTGAACGCACAGATACGCAGTATTTT.